This is a list of T cell receptor beta chains from one sample in a study of T cells after yellow fever vaccination. TCRdb reanalysed the 5' RACE reads using MiXCR and keeps one entry per CDR3 protein. The sample includes tens of thousands of distinct CDR3 sequences, 6.5% to 9% seen only once; the top ten take about 38%. This specimen was CD8+ T cells sorted from PBMCs, taken 15 days after the yellow fever booster vaccination. Receptor source: a man between 25 and 39 years old who received the YFV17D yellow fever vaccine. The CDR3 runs from the conserved cysteine through the conserved F or W. D genes are given only for firm matches. Clone size, where shown, is once, few, many, or a class for clones that have expanded.

v_gene: TRBV18
abundance: -
j_gene: TRBJ2-5
d_gene: -
CDR3nt: TGTGCCAGCTCACCACCCCACCGGGAAGAGACCCAGTACTTC
CDR3aa: CASSPPHREETQYF

v_gene: TRBV7-9
abundance: many
j_gene: TRBJ2-1
d_gene: -
CDR3nt: TGTGCCAGCAGCCCCGAGAGAGGACGCATACCCCATGAGCAGTTCTTC
CDR3aa: CASSPERGRIPHEQFF

v_gene: TRBV7-9
abundance: many
j_gene: TRBJ1-5
d_gene: TRBD1
CDR3nt: TGTGCCAGCAGCGAAGACAGGGGGTGGAATCAGCCCCAGCATTTT
CDR3aa: CASSEDRGWNQPQHF

v_gene: TRBV7-8
abundance: many
j_gene: TRBJ1-5
d_gene: -
CDR3nt: TGTGCCAGCACCCCGACAGCAGCATTAAATCAGCCCCAGCATTTT
CDR3aa: CASTPTAALNQPQHF

v_gene: TRBV7-9
abundance: many
j_gene: TRBJ2-5
d_gene: -
CDR3nt: TGTGCCAGCAGCTCACCGAATCCCCAAGAGACCCAGTACTTC
CDR3aa: CASSSPNPQETQYF

v_gene: TRBV30
abundance: few
j_gene: TRBJ2-3
d_gene: -
CDR3nt: TGTGCCTGGAGTGTACGTCAACTTCTTTTGGATACGCAGTATTTT
CDR3aa: CAWSVRQLLLDTQYF

v_gene: TRBV6-1
abundance: many
j_gene: TRBJ2-7
d_gene: -
CDR3nt: TGTGCCAGCAGCGGAGCGCCCGAGCAGTACTTC
CDR3aa: CASSGAPEQYF

v_gene: TRBV15
abundance: many
j_gene: TRBJ2-1
d_gene: TRBD1
CDR3nt: TGTGCCACCAGCAGAGGGACAGGGGGATACAATGAGCAGTTCTTC
CDR3aa: CATSRGTGGYNEQFF

v_gene: TRBV19
abundance: -
j_gene: TRBJ1-2
d_gene: -
CDR3nt: TGTGCCACCCAAAGAGAGGTTGACTATGGCTACACCTTC
CDR3aa: CATQREVDYGYTF

v_gene: TRBV7-9
abundance: -
j_gene: TRBJ2-2
d_gene: TRBD2
CDR3nt: TGTGCCAGCAGCTTAGAGCGGGAAGACACCGGGGAGCTGTTTTTT
CDR3aa: CASSLEREDTGELFF

v_gene: TRBV10-3
abundance: many
j_gene: TRBJ2-2
d_gene: TRBD2
CDR3nt: TGTGCCATCAGTGAGTCCGGTGAGGCGGGAGTTCACACCGGGGAGCTGTTTTTT
CDR3aa: CAISESGEAGVHTGELFF

v_gene: TRBV18
abundance: few
j_gene: TRBJ2-6
d_gene: -
CDR3nt: TGTGCCAGCTCGCGAGGACAGCCAAGTAACTCTGGGGCCAACGTCCTGACTTTC
CDR3aa: CASSRGQPSNSGANVLTF

v_gene: TRBV18
abundance: many
j_gene: TRBJ1-1
d_gene: -
CDR3nt: TGTGCCAGCTCACCACAGGGAGGGTCGAACACTGAAGCTTTCTTT
CDR3aa: CASSPQGGSNTEAFF

v_gene: TRBV19
abundance: many
j_gene: TRBJ2-1
d_gene: -
CDR3nt: TGTGCCACGATGGGAGAGGACAATGAGCAGTTCTTC
CDR3aa: CATMGEDNEQFF

v_gene: TRBV9
abundance: many
j_gene: TRBJ2-2
d_gene: TRBD1
CDR3nt: TGTGCCAGCAGCGCTTCCGGGACAGCCACCGGGGAGCTGTTTTTT
CDR3aa: CASSASGTATGELFF

v_gene: TRBV12-3/TRBV12-4
abundance: many
j_gene: TRBJ2-3
d_gene: -
CDR3nt: TGTGCCAGCAGCCGAAGCGGCCGCACAGATACGCAGTATTTT
CDR3aa: CASSRSGRTDTQYF

v_gene: TRBV29-1
abundance: many
j_gene: TRBJ2-1
d_gene: -
CDR3nt: TGCAGCGTTGAATGGGACGACAGATACAATGAGCAGTTCTTC
CDR3aa: CSVEWDDRYNEQFF

v_gene: TRBV30
abundance: few
j_gene: TRBJ1-4
d_gene: -
CDR3nt: TGTGCCTGGAAGGGGACGGCTCTTAATGAAAAACTGTTTTTT
CDR3aa: CAWKGTALNEKLFF

v_gene: TRBV7-9
abundance: many
j_gene: TRBJ2-5
d_gene: TRBD1
CDR3nt: TGTGCCAGCAGCCCCCGGGACAGGTACCAAGAGACCCAGTACTTC
CDR3aa: CASSPRDRYQETQYF

v_gene: TRBV20-1
abundance: many
j_gene: TRBJ2-1
d_gene: -
CDR3nt: TGCAGTGCTAGCAGCGCGGGAACCTACAATGAGCAGTTCTTC
CDR3aa: CSASSAGTYNEQFF

v_gene: TRBV7-6
abundance: -
j_gene: TRBJ1-1
d_gene: TRBD1
CDR3nt: TGTGCCAGCAGTTCCACAGGGGGCTGGACTGAAGCTTTCTTT
CDR3aa: CASSSTGGWTEAFF

v_gene: TRBV7-6
abundance: many
j_gene: TRBJ1-6
d_gene: -
CDR3nt: TGTGCCAGCAGCTTGGGGCCTCAAGGCAATTCACCCCTCCACTTT
CDR3aa: CASSLGPQGNSPLHF

v_gene: TRBV7-9
abundance: many
j_gene: TRBJ2-5
d_gene: TRBD1
CDR3nt: TGTGCCAGCAGCCCGACCGGGACAGGGGGTGTAGAGACCCAGTACTTC
CDR3aa: CASSPTGTGGVETQYF

v_gene: TRBV6-2/TRBV6-3
abundance: many
j_gene: TRBJ1-1
d_gene: -
CDR3nt: TGTGCCAGCAGTAAGGGTGGAGGACCCGCTTCGCATGCTGTGGCTTTCTTT
CDR3aa: CASSKGGGPASHAVAFF

v_gene: TRBV12-3/TRBV12-4
abundance: many
j_gene: TRBJ2-5
d_gene: TRBD1
CDR3nt: TGTGCCAGCAGGGACAGGGTGGAGGAGACCCAGTACTTC
CDR3aa: CASRDRVEETQYF

v_gene: TRBV7-9
abundance: many
j_gene: TRBJ1-4
d_gene: TRBD1
CDR3nt: TGTGCCAGCAGCAAACAGGGGATAGAGACTAATGAAAAACTGTTTTTT
CDR3aa: CASSKQGIETNEKLFF

v_gene: TRBV7-8
abundance: many
j_gene: TRBJ1-5
d_gene: -
CDR3nt: TGTGCCAGCAGCTTAGCGAATGGGGGCGATCAGCCCCAGCATTTT
CDR3aa: CASSLANGGDQPQHF

v_gene: TRBV27
abundance: many
j_gene: TRBJ1-1
d_gene: -
CDR3nt: TGTGCCAGCAGTTTCAACTCCTTCACGGGCACTGAAGCTTTCTTT
CDR3aa: CASSFNSFTGTEAFF

v_gene: TRBV9
abundance: many
j_gene: TRBJ2-7
d_gene: TRBD2
CDR3nt: TGTGCCAGCAGCGTCGGGGGGAGTTTGGGCGACGAGCAGTACTTC
CDR3aa: CASSVGGSLGDEQYF

v_gene: TRBV20-1
abundance: many
j_gene: TRBJ2-2
d_gene: TRBD2
CDR3nt: TGCAGTGCTAGAGAATTCCAAGGACGAGCGGGAGGGGAGCTGTTTTTT
CDR3aa: CSAREFQGRAGGELFF

v_gene: TRBV5-1
abundance: many
j_gene: TRBJ2-3
d_gene: -
CDR3nt: TGCGCCAGCAGAGACGGGAGTTCTGTCACAGATACGCAGTATTTT
CDR3aa: CASRDGSSVTDTQYF

v_gene: TRBV4-2
abundance: many
j_gene: TRBJ2-7
d_gene: TRBD2
CDR3nt: TGTGCCAGCAGCCTCGGGGTAGCGGGAGAATACGAGCAGTACTTC
CDR3aa: CASSLGVAGEYEQYF

v_gene: TRBV5-1
abundance: many
j_gene: TRBJ1-2
d_gene: -
CDR3nt: TGCGCCAGCAGCTTGATGGGGTCAGGGATACTTGGCTACACCTTC
CDR3aa: CASSLMGSGILGYTF

v_gene: TRBV28
abundance: many
j_gene: TRBJ1-5
d_gene: -
CDR3nt: TGTGCCAGCAGTTTCCGGGCAGGGGAAAGCAATCAGCCCCAGCATTTT
CDR3aa: CASSFRAGESNQPQHF

v_gene: TRBV5-8
abundance: many
j_gene: TRBJ1-1
d_gene: -
CDR3nt: TGTGCCAGCAGCTTGGTTGCGAACACTGAAGCTTTCTTT
CDR3aa: CASSLVANTEAFF

v_gene: TRBV4-2
abundance: many
j_gene: TRBJ2-7
d_gene: -
CDR3nt: TGTGCCAGCAGCCAAGAGAGGCTAGCTGACGAGCAGTACTTC
CDR3aa: CASSQERLADEQYF

v_gene: TRBV11-2
abundance: many
j_gene: TRBJ2-5
d_gene: -
CDR3nt: TGTGCCACCCAGGCCCCACAAGAGACCCAGTACTTC
CDR3aa: CATQAPQETQYF

v_gene: TRBV6-5
abundance: many
j_gene: TRBJ2-7
d_gene: TRBD1
CDR3nt: TGTGCCAGCAGTCAGGCCCCGGGACAGCGCTCCTACGAGCAGTACTTC
CDR3aa: CASSQAPGQRSYEQYF

v_gene: TRBV29-1
abundance: many
j_gene: TRBJ2-1
d_gene: -
CDR3nt: TGCAGCGTGGACCTAGACCACGGGGTGAATGAGCAGTTCTTC
CDR3aa: CSVDLDHGVNEQFF

v_gene: TRBV12-3/TRBV12-4
abundance: many
j_gene: TRBJ2-7
d_gene: TRBD2
CDR3nt: TGTGCCAGCAGTCCGCCTAGCGGGCACTGGGGCGAGCAGTACTTC
CDR3aa: CASSPPSGHWGEQYF

v_gene: TRBV12-3/TRBV12-4
abundance: many
j_gene: TRBJ1-1
d_gene: -
CDR3nt: TGTGCCAGCAGTTTCTTGAGGGTGAACACTGAAGCTTTCTTT
CDR3aa: CASSFLRVNTEAFF

v_gene: TRBV7-8
abundance: many
j_gene: TRBJ2-2
d_gene: TRBD2
CDR3nt: TGTGCCAGCAGCCCGGGACTAGCGGGAGGGGAGCTGTTTTTT
CDR3aa: CASSPGLAGGELFF

v_gene: TRBV27
abundance: many
j_gene: TRBJ2-1
d_gene: -
CDR3nt: TGTGCCAGCAGTTCGGGGGGCGCATTTAATGAGCAGTTCTTC
CDR3aa: CASSSGGAFNEQFF

v_gene: TRBV7-9
abundance: many
j_gene: TRBJ2-7
d_gene: -
CDR3nt: TGTGCCAGCAGCTTAGCTCCGACCTACGAGCAGTACTTC
CDR3aa: CASSLAPTYEQYF

v_gene: TRBV20-1
abundance: many
j_gene: TRBJ2-1
d_gene: -
CDR3nt: TGCAGTGCTAAGTTTTCCTACAATGAGCAGTTCTTC
CDR3aa: CSAKFSYNEQFF

v_gene: TRBV19
abundance: -
j_gene: TRBJ2-7
d_gene: -
CDR3nt: TGTGCCAGTAGTGTCCGGACGGAATTCTACGAGCAGTACTTC
CDR3aa: CASSVRTEFYEQYF